This entry concerns a single TCR beta chain. Its antigen is currently unknown. A read error may account for a junction end that differs from germline. The record originates from a study of cytomegalovirus exposure and HLA in healthy donors. Study outcomes and limitations: An analysis that was carried out later associated 15,000 to 20,000 TCR beta sequences with HLA alleles at 0.05 false discovery rate. Beyond CMV serostatus, there was no information to go on about immune exposure.

Both 60 Vbeta primers and 13 Jbeta primers went into the PCR. Profiling relied on immunoSEQ multiplex PCR, and the TCRdb table lists in-frame clones only, not all of them. The sample shows about 67,000 clones, approximately 81% of them seen only once. Germline CDR1 SEHNR, CDR2 FQNEAQ (reference sequence). The CDR3 totals 19 residues. The V gene is TRBV7-9, the J gene TRBJ1-3; D gene ambiguous. Material: PBMCs. The sequence derives from a woman in her 30s in good health and CMV-seronegative. The CDR3 DNA sequence: TGTTCCAGCAGCCCCTACCGCCTGGAGCCGATTTTTTATGGAAACACCATATATTTT. This gives the protein CSSSPYRLEPIFYGNTIYF.